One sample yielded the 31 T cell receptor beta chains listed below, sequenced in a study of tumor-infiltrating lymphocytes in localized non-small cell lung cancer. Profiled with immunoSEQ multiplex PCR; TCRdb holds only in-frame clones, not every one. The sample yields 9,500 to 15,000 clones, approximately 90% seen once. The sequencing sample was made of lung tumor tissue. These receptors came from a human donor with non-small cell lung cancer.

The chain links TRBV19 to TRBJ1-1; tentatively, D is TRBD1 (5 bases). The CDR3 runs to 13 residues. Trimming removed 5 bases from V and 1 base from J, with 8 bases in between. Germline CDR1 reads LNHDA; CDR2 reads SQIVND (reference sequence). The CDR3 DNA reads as TGTGCCAGTAGTCGCCAGGGGAACACTGAAGCTTTCTTT. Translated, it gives CASSRQGNTEAFF.

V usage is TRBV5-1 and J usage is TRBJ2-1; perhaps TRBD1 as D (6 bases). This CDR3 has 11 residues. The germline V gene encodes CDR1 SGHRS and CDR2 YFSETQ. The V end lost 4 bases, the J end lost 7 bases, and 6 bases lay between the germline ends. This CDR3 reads CASSQGNEQFF. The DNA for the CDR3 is TGCGCCAGCAGCCAGGGGAATGAGCAGTTCTTC.

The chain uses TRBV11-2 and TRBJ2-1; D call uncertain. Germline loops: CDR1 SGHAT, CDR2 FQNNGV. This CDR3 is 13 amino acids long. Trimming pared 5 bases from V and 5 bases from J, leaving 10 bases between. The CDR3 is CASSPRPNNEQFF. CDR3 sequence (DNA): TGTGCCAGCAGCCCGCGGCCGAACAATGAGCAGTTCTTC.

DNA for the CDR3: TGTGCCAGTAGTACAGGGCCCTACGAGCAGTACTTC. This translates into CASSTGPYEQYF. V usage is TRBV19 and J usage is TRBJ2-7; possible D gene TRBD1, 5 bases. The V end lost 4 bases, the J end lost 2 bases, and 6 bases lay between the germline ends. CDR1 LNHDA and CDR2 SQIVND come from the germline V gene (reference sequence). The CDR3 contains 12 residues.

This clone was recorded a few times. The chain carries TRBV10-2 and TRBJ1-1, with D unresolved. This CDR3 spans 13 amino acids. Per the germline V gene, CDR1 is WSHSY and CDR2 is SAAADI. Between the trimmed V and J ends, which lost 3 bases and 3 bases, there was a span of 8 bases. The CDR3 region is CASSEYSDTEAFF. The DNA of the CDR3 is TGCGCCAGCAGTGAATACTCGGACACTGAAGCTTTCTTT.

CDR3 in amino acids: CASSADRGRLFF. The DNA for the CDR3 is TGTGCCAGCAGCGCCGACAGGGGGCGACTGTTTTTT. This rearrangement joins TRBV9 to TRBJ2-2; 10 bases are shared with TRBD1. The J segment lost 14 bases and the V segment lost 3 bases, leaving 4 bases of the junction unmatched. Germline values: CDR1 SGDLS, CDR2 YYNGEE. The CDR3 sequence is 12 residues long.

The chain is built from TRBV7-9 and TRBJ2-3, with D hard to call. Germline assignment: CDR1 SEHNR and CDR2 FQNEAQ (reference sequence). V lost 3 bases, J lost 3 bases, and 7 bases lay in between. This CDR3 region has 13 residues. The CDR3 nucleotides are TGTGCCAGCAGCTTCCAGAGAACAGATACGCAGTATTTT. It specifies CASSFQRTDTQYF.

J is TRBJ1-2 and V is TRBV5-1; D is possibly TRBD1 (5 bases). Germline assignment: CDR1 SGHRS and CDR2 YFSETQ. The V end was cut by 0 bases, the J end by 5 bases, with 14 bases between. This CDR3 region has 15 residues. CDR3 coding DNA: TGCGCCAGCAGCTTGGGACAGCCCCTGGGGTATGGCTACACCTTC. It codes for CASSLGQPLGYGYTF.

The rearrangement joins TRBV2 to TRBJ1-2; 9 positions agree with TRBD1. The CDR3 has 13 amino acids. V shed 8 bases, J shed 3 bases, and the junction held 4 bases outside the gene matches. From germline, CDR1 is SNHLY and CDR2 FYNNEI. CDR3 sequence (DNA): TGTGCCAGCTCGGACAGGGGCGACTATGGCTACACCTTC. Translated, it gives CASSDRGDYGYTF.

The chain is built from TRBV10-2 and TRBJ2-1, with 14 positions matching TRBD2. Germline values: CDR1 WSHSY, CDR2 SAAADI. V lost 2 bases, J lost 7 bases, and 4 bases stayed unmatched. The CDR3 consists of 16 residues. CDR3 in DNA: TGCGCCAGCAGTGAGGCCGGACTAGCGGGGGGAAATGAGCAGTTCTTC. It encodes CASSEAGLAGGNEQFF.

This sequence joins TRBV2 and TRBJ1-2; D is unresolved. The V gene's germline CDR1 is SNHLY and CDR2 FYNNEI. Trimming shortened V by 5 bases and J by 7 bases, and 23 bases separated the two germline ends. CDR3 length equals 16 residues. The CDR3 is CASSLPQSGILGGYTF. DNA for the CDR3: TGTGCCAGCAGTCTTCCTCAGTCGGGGATCCTAGGTGGCTACACCTTC.

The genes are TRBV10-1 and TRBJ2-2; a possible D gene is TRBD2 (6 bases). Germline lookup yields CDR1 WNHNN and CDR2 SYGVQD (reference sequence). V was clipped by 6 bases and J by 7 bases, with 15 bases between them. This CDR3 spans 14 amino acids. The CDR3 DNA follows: TGCGCCAGCAGACGGGACTTCTCAAGCGGGGAGCTGTTTTTT. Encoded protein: CASRRDFSSGELFF.

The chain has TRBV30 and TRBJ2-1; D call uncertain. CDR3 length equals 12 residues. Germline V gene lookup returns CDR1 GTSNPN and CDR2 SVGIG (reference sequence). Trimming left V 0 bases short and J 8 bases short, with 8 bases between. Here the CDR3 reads CAWSVPPHEQFF. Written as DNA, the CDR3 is TGTGCCTGGAGTGTACCTCCCCATGAGCAGTTCTTC.

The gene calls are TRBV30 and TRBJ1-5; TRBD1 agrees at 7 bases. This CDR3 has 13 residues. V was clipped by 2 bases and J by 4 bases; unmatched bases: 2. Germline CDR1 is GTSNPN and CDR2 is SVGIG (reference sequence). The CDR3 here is CAWSQTGNQPQHF. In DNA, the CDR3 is TGTGCCTGGAGTCAGACAGGGAATCAGCCCCAGCATTTT. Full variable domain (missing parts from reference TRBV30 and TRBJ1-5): SQTIHQWPATLVQPVGSPLSLECTVEGTSNPNLYWYRQAAGRGLQLLFYSVGIGQISSEVPQNLSASRPQDRQFILSSKKLLLSDSGFYLCAWSQTGNQPQHFGDGTRLSIL.

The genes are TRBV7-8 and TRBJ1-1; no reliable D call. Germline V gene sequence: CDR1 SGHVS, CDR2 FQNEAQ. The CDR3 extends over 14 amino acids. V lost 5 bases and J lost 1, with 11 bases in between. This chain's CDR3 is CASSLRSTNTEAFF. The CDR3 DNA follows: TGTGCCAGCAGCCTGAGGTCGACGAACACTGAAGCTTTCTTT.

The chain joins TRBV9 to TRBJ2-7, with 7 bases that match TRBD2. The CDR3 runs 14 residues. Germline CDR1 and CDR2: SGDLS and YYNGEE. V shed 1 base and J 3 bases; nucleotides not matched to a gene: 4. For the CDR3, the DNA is TGTGCCAGCAGCGTAACTAGCGAGGGCTACGAGCAGTACTTC. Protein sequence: CASSVTSEGYEQYF.

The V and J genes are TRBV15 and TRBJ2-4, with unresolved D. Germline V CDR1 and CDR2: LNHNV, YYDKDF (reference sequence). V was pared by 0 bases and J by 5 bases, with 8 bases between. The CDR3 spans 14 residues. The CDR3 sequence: CATSREYSENIQYF. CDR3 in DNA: TGTGCCACCAGCAGAGAGTATTCCGAAAACATTCAGTACTTC. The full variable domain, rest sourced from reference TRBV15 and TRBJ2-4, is DAMVIQNPRYQVTQFGKPVTLSCSQTLNHNVMYWYQQKSSQAPKLLFHYYDKDFNNEADTPDNFQSRRPNTSFCFLDIRSPGLGDTAMYLCATSREYSENIQYFGAGTRLSVL.

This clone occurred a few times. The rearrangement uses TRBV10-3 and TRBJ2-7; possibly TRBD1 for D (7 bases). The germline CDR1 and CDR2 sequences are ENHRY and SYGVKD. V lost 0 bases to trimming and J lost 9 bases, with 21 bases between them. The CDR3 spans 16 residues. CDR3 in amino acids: CAISESTTGRLWGQYF. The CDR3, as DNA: TGTGCCATCAGTGAGTCGACGACAGGGAGGCTGTGGGGGCAGTACTTC.

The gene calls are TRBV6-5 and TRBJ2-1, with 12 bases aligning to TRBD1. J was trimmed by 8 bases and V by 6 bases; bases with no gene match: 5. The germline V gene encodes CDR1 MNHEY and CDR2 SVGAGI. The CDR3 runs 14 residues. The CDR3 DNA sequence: TGTGCCAGCAGGGGGGACAGGGGGCGCGATGAGCAGTTCTTC. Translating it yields CASRGDRGRDEQFF.

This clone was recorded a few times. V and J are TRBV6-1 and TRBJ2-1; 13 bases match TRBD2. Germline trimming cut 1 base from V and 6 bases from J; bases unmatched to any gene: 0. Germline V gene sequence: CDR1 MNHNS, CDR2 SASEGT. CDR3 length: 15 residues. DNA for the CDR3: TGTGCCAGCAGTGAAGGGACTAGCGGGAGCAATGAGCAGTTCTTC. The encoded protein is CASSEGTSGSNEQFF.

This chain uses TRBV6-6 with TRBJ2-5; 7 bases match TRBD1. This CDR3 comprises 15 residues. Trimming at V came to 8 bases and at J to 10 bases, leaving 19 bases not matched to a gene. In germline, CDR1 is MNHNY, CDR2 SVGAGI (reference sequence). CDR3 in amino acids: CASSDRDPAGWGQYF. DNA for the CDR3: TGTGCCAGCTCCGACAGGGACCCTGCCGGTTGGGGCCAGTACTTC.

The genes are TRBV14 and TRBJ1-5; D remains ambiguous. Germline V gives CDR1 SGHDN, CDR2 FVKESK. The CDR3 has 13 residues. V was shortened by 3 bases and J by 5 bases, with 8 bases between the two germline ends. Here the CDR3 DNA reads TGTGCCAGCAGCCAGGCAGGTGATCAGCCCCAGCATTTT. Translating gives CASSQAGDQPQHF. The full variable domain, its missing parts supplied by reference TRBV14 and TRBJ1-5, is EAGVTQFPSHSVIEKGQTVTLRCDPISGHDNLYWYRRVMGKEIKFLLHFVKESKQDESGMPNNRFLAERTGGTYSTLKVQPAELEDSGVYFCASSQAGDQPQHFGDGTRLSIL.

CDR3 sequence (DNA): TGTGCCAGCAGCTTGCTCCCAACCATGGGAGAGACCCAGTACTTC. Residues: CASSLLPTMGETQYF. This chain joins TRBV5-6 and TRBJ2-5; D remains unclear. CDR1 and CDR2 (germline): SGHDT, YYEEEE. CDR3 length equals 15 residues. The ends were cut back, 1 base at V and 4 bases at J, with 14 bases in the middle.

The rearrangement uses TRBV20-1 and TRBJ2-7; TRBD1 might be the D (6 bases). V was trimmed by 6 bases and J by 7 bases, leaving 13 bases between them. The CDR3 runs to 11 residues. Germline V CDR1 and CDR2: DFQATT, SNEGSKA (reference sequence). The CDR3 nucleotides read TGCAGTGCCCAGGACAGTTGGGAGCAGTACTTC. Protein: CSAQDSWEQYF.

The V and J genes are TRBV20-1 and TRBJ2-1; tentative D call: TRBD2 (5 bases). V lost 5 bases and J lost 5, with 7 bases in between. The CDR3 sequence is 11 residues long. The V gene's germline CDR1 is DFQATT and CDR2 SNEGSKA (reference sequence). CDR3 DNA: TGCAGTGCTGACTACAACAATGAGCAGTTCTTC. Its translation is CSADYNNEQFF.

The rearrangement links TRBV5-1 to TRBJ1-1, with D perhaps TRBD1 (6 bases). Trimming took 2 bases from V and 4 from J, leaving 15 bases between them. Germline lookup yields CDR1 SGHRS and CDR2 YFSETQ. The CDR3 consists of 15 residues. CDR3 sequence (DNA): TGCGCCAGCAGCTTTGCGGGGGCAAGGGGCACTGAAGCTTTCTTT. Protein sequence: CASSFAGARGTEAFF.

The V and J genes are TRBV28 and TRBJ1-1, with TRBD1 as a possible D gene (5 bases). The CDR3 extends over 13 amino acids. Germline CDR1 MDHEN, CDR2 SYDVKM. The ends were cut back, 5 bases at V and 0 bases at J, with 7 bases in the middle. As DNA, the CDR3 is TGTGCCAGCAGTGGGGCCTTGAACACTGAAGCTTTCTTT. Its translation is CASSGALNTEAFF.

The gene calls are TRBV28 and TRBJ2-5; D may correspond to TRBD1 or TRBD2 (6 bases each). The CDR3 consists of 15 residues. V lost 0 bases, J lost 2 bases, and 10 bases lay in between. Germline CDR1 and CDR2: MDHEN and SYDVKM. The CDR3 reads CASSLWGGRQETQYF. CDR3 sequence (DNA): TGTGCCAGCAGTTTATGGGGGGGCCGACAAGAGACCCAGTACTTC.

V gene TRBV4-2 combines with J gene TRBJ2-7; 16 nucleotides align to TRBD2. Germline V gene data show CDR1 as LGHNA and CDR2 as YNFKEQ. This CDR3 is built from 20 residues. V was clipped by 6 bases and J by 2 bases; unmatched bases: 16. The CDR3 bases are TGTGCCAGCAGTCTGATACATTTGGGACTAGCGGGAGGGGAAACCTACGAGCAGTACTTC. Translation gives CASSLIHLGLAGGETYEQYF.

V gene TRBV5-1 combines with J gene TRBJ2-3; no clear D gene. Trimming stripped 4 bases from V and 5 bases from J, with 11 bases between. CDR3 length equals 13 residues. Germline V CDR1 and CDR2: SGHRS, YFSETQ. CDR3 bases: TGCGCCAGCAGCACCCGCTGGGGAGATACGCAGTATTTT. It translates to CASSTRWGDTQYF.

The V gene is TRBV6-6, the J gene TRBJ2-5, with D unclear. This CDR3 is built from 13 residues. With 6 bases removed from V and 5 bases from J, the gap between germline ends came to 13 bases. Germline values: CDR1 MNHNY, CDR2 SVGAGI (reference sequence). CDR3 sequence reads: CASRGRSKETQYF. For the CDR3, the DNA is TGTGCCAGCAGGGGTCGATCGAAGGAGACCCAGTACTTC.